These 26 T cell receptor beta chains were sequenced from one sample in a study of identical twins. TCRdb reprocessed the 5' RACE reads via MiXCR and lists one record per CDR3 protein. In the table there are under 300,000 distinct CDR3 sequences, about 8.5% of which are singletons. The same data also went into a second study, on yellow fever vaccine responses in identical twins.

The sample was CD8+ T cells sorted from blood. Receptor source: a woman between 18 and 29 years old in good health.

This clonotype came up a few times. This chain connects TRBV7-9 to TRBJ2-5; D is unclear. The CDR3 has 13 amino acids. Trimming took 4 bases from V and 2 from J, leaving 8 bases between them. Per the germline V gene, CDR1 is SEHNR and CDR2 is FQNEAQ (reference sequence). CDR3 nucleotides: TGTGCCAGCAGCTCCCCGGAGCAAGAGACCCAGTACTTC. Its protein is CASSSPEQETQYF.

J is TRBJ2-3 and V is TRBV27; D gene uncertain. CDR1 is MNHEY, CDR2 SMNVEV, per germline (reference sequence). The CDR3 totals 13 residues. Trimming pared 0 bases from V and 6 bases from J, leaving 7 bases between. CDR3 in amino acids: CASSLSVPDTQYF. DNA of the CDR3: TGTGCCAGCAGTTTATCAGTCCCGGATACGCAGTATTTT.

This clonotype occurred a few times. This sequence joins TRBV4-2 and TRBJ2-5; 10 nucleotides line up with TRBD2. CDR3 length equals 15 residues. The germline gives CDR1 LGHNA, CDR2 YNFKEQ. J was trimmed by 5 bases and V by 0 bases; bases with no gene match: 3. CDR3 sequence: CASSQDSGLAETQYF. CDR3 DNA sequence: TGTGCCAGCAGCCAAGATTCGGGACTAGCGGAGACCCAGTACTTC.

In this sample, this clonotype turned up many times. The rearrangement links TRBV29-1 to TRBJ2-1; either TRBD1 or TRBD2 may supply D (5 bases each). The V and J ends lost 6 bases and 10 bases respectively, with 10 bases between them. The V gene's germline CDR1 is SQVTM and CDR2 ANQGSEA. The CDR3 sequence is 10 residues long. The CDR3 region is CSVGTLEQFF. The CDR3 DNA is TGCAGCGTCGGGACGCTGGAGCAGTTCTTC.

The chain has TRBV11-2 and TRBJ2-1, with unresolved D. CDR1 and CDR2 (germline): SGHAT, FQNNGV. The CDR3 extends over 14 amino acids. Trimming took 2 bases from V and 5 from J, leaving 10 bases between them. CDR3 sequence: CASSLTLVDNEQFF. CDR3 DNA sequence: TGTGCCAGCAGCTTAACCCTAGTTGACAATGAGCAGTTCTTC.

This clonotype was recorded at least ten times. The CDR3, as DNA: TGTGCCAGCAGCTTGGAAGGTAGCAGCGCAGATACGCAGTATTTT. The encoded protein is CASSLEGSSADTQYF. The rearrangement joins TRBV5-5 to TRBJ2-3; D not certain. V was trimmed by 0 bases and J by 4 bases, leaving 12 bases between them. This CDR3 has 15 residues. Germline V gives CDR1 SGHKS, CDR2 YYEKEE (reference sequence).

This clonotype was picked up many times. The V and J genes are TRBV10-3 and TRBJ2-1; D is unclear. Deletions cut 8 bases from V and 5 bases from J, with 13 bases between. The germline V gene encodes CDR1 ENHRY and CDR2 SYGVKD. This CDR3 is built from 13 residues. Here the CDR3 DNA reads TGTGCCATCCACGGTGACCGGGACAATGAGCAGTTCTTC. This sequence encodes CAIHGDRDNEQFF.

There are a few counts of this clonotype. The rearrangement links TRBV2 to TRBJ2-1; perhaps TRBD2 as D (6 bases). V gave up 6 bases and J gave up 8 bases, with 11 bases separating them. There are 12 residues in the CDR3. In germline, CDR1 is SNHLY, CDR2 FYNNEI. CDR3 in DNA: TGTGCCAGCAGGCAGGAGGGCTATGAGCAGTTCTTC. It encodes CASRQEGYEQFF.

This clonotype was detected many times. The rearrangement uses TRBV7-2 and TRBJ2-7; D is undetermined. Germline CDR1 SGHTA, CDR2 FQGNSA. This CDR3 has 14 amino acids. The V gene lost 5 bases and the J gene lost 5 bases, with 16 bases spanning the gap. The CDR3 here is CASSGIRTYHEQYF. CDR3 bases: TGTGCCAGCAGCGGAATCCGGACGTATCACGAGCAGTACTTC.

Only a few counts were recorded for this clonotype. The rearrangement links TRBV20-1 to TRBJ2-7; a possible D gene is TRBD2 (6 bases). Trimming shortened V by 0 bases and J by 0 bases, and 12 bases separated the two germline ends. The CDR3 is 15 residues long. From germline, CDR1 is DFQATT and CDR2 SNEGSKA (reference sequence). The CDR3 nucleotides read TGCAGTGCTAGAGATCAGGATAGCGGCTCCTACGAGCAGTACTTC. Translating gives CSARDQDSGSYEQYF.

The sample holds a few counts of this clonotype. The V gene is TRBV14, the J gene TRBJ1-3, with a weak D call TRBD1 (5 bases). This CDR3 contains 16 residues. V lost 3 bases and J lost 0, with 12 bases in between. CDR1 is SGHDN and CDR2 is FVKESK in the germline V gene. CDR3 residues: CASSQWEGSSGNTIYF. CDR3 bases: TGTGCCAGCAGCCAGTGGGAGGGGAGCTCTGGAAACACCATATATTTT.

This clonotype was detected many times. The V call is TRBV7-2, the J call TRBJ2-3; D unresolved. Trimming cost V 4 bases and J 2 bases, with 1 base left between them. The CDR3 runs to 11 residues. The V gene's germline CDR1 is SGHTA and CDR2 FQGNSA. CDR3 protein: CASSYTDTQYF. In DNA, the CDR3 is TGTGCCAGCAGCTACACAGATACGCAGTATTTT.

This clonotype was observed once. This chain links TRBV4-3 with TRBJ2-7; 8 bases fit TRBD2. With 0 bases clipped from V and 0 bases from J, the junction kept 4 bases outside the gene matches. Germline V CDR1 and CDR2: LGHNA, YSLEER. The CDR3 loop spans 16 amino acids. The CDR3 DNA reads TGCGCCAGCAGCCAAGATCGGAGCGGGAGCTCCTACGAGCAGTACTTC. The encoded protein is CASSQDRSGSSYEQYF.

The sample holds many counts of this clonotype. The gene calls are TRBV4-2 and TRBJ1-1; a weak D match, TRBD1 (6 bases). The CDR3 extends over 15 amino acids. V gave up 3 bases and J gave up 4 bases, with 15 bases separating them. The germline gives CDR1 LGHNA, CDR2 YNFKEQ. CDR3 loop: CASSQWAGGSTEAFF. The CDR3 DNA reads TGTGCCAGCAGCCAGTGGGCCGGGGGCTCCACTGAAGCTTTCTTT.

The chain carries TRBV4-3 and TRBJ2-3, with 8 bases aligning to TRBD2. The CDR3 is 15 amino acids. Losses at the gene ends were 0 bases for V and 7 bases for J; bases not matched to a gene: 6. CDR1 is LGHNA, CDR2 YSLEER, per germline. CDR3 sequence reads: CASSQDWTSSNTQYF. CDR3 bases: TGCGCCAGCAGCCAAGATTGGACTAGCTCTAATACGCAGTATTTT.

This clonotype has just a few counts. This chain links TRBV28 with TRBJ2-7; TRBD2 aligns across 9 bases. The CDR3 has 20 residues. Germline CDR1 MDHEN, CDR2 SYDVKM. V lost 4 bases, J lost 3 bases, and 22 bases stayed unmatched. DNA of the CDR3: TGTGCCAGCAGTTCACCGCAAACCCCTAGACTAGCGGAAGACTACTACGAGCAGTACTTC. It encodes CASSSPQTPRLAEDYYEQYF. The variable domain in full, with the rest retrieved from reference TRBV28 and TRBJ2-7, is DVKVTQSSRYLVKRTGEKVFLECVQDMDHENMFWYRQDPGLGLRLIYFSYDVKMKEKGDIPEGYSVSREKKERFSLILESASTNQTSMYLCASSSPQTPRLAEDYYEQYFGPGTRLTVT.

This clonotype was counted a few times. The rearrangement joins TRBV7-9 to TRBJ2-7, with D possibly being TRBD1 (5 bases). Germline loops: CDR1 SEHNR, CDR2 FQNEAQ (reference sequence). The CDR3 spans 13 residues. V was trimmed by 5 bases and J by 0 bases, leaving 8 bases between them. This CDR3 reads CASSAGFSYEQYF. For the CDR3, the DNA is TGTGCCAGCAGCGCAGGGTTCTCCTACGAGCAGTACTTC.

This clonotype was counted many times. The gene calls are TRBV4-3 and TRBJ2-1; either TRBD1 or TRBD2 may fit D (5 bases each). This CDR3 has 13 amino acids. Looked up from germline, CDR1 is LGHNA and CDR2 is YSLEER. Trimming stripped 0 bases from V and 8 bases from J, with 8 bases between. CDR3 amino acids: CASSQDGAHEQFF. The CDR3 nucleotides are TGCGCCAGCAGCCAAGACGGGGCCCATGAGCAGTTCTTC.

This clonotype came up a few times. This chain connects TRBV6-2 or TRBV6-3 to TRBJ1-2; no firm D call. Trimming stripped 0 bases from V and 10 bases from J, with 9 bases between. CDR3 size: 12 residues. Germline CDR1 reads MNHEY; CDR2 reads SVGEGT. Here the CDR3 reads CASSYSPGSYTF. The CDR3, as DNA: TGTGCCAGCAGTTACTCTCCGGGGTCCTACACCTTC.

V gene TRBV20-1 combines with J gene TRBJ2-7, with 8 bases matching TRBD2. The germline V gene has CDR1 DFQATT and CDR2 SNEGSKA (reference sequence). CDR3 length equals 13 residues. Trimming at V came to 2 bases and at J to 2 bases, leaving 2 bases not matched to a gene. In DNA, the CDR3 is TGCAGTGCTAGACCGCGGGGGGCCTACGAGCAGTACTTC. Residues: CSARPRGAYEQYF.

The chain is built from TRBV10-3 and TRBJ2-1; TRBD2 matches at 15 bases. Germline V CDR1 and CDR2: ENHRY, SYGVKD. The trim removed 9 bases at V and 2 bases at J, leaving 20 bases unmatched. The CDR3 covers 21 residues. DNA for the CDR3: TGTGCCATACCGTGCCGTAACCTAGGACTAGCGGGAGGGTACACCTACAATGAGCAGTTCTTC. It encodes CAIPCRNLGLAGGYTYNEQFF.

V usage is TRBV11-2 and J usage is TRBJ2-5; TRBD2 matches 8 bases. CDR3 size: 17 residues. Germline V gene sequence: CDR1 SGHAT, CDR2 FQNNGV. V lost 3 bases to trimming and J lost 5 bases; unmatched junction nucleotides: 14. As DNA, the CDR3 is TGTGCCAGCAGCTTTTCGCCTAGCGGGCCCTTAGGGGAGACCCAGTACTTC. It is translated as CASSFSPSGPLGETQYF. Complete variable domain (other parts from reference TRBV11-2 and TRBJ2-5): EAGVAQSPRYKIIEKRQSVAFWCNPISGHATLYWYQQILGQGPKLLIQFQNNGVVDDSQLPKDRFSAERLKGVDSTLKIQPAKLEDSAVYLCASSFSPSGPLGETQYFGPGTRLLVL.

As to this clonotype: One base away lies a much larger clone, so this may be a sequencing read error. The chain is built from TRBV5-1 and TRBJ2-7; D might be TRBD1 (6 bases). Germline CDR1 reads SGHRS; CDR2 reads YFSETQ. The CDR3 totals 15 residues. V dropped 0 bases and J dropped 2 bases, with 12 bases sitting between them. CDR3 DNA: TGCGCCAGCAGCTTGGAGGGGACAAGTGCCTACGAGCAGTACTTC. This encodes CASSLEGTSAYEQYF.

There are a few counts of this clonotype. V gene TRBV9 combines with J gene TRBJ2-1; no clear D gene. This CDR3 spans 15 amino acids. CDR1 and CDR2 (germline): SGDLS, YYNGEE. V was cut by 0 bases and J by 5 bases, with 12 bases left in between. The CDR3: CASSVVGEWDNEQFF. CDR3 DNA sequence: TGTGCCAGCAGCGTAGTTGGTGAGTGGGACAATGAGCAGTTCTTC.

This clonotype was picked up many times. This chain uses TRBV18 with TRBJ2-1, with 8 bases matching TRBD1. V dropped 3 bases and J dropped 2; count of bases not matched to a gene: 6. This CDR3 has 16 amino acids. The germline CDR1 and CDR2 sequences are KGHSH and LQKENI. The CDR3 DNA follows: TGTGCCAGCTCACCCCTCGACAGGGGCCCCTACAATGAGCAGTTCTTC. This encodes CASSPLDRGPYNEQFF.

This clonotype was seen many times. The chain has TRBV3-1 and TRBJ2-5; the D is unclear. CDR1 and CDR2 (germline): LGHDT, YNNKEL (reference sequence). The CDR3 has 16 amino acids. Trimming removed 1 base at V and 2 bases at J, with 14 bases between. The CDR3 protein is CASSQAIATEQETQYF. In DNA, the CDR3 is TGTGCCAGCAGCCAAGCGATTGCCACTGAACAAGAGACCCAGTACTTC.